This TCR beta chain was captured by sequencing in a study of T cells in Graves' hyperthyroidism and ophthalmopathy. General study points: Ophthalmopathy and stable hyperthyroidism were told apart by a 13 V-J model.

What was amplified from RNA transcripts were TCR beta CDR3 regions. In the first-round RT-PCR of the TCR CDR3, the HTBI primer set was used. MiXCR, run by TCRdb on the multiplex PCR reads, gives a single entry per CDR3 protein. This table has 600,000 to 750,000 distinct CDR3 sequences, roughly 17% appearing once. This clonotype was seen ten or more times. Its antigen remains unidentified. Cells are PBMCs isolated from about 10 ml of fresh blood. V was trimmed by 5 bases and J by 4 bases, leaving 12 bases between them. CDR3 length equals 15 residues. CDR1 is SGHTA and CDR2 is FQGTGA in the germline V gene.

Input material: blood. This sequence originates from a middle-aged man with Graves' hyperthyroidism. The V gene is TRBV7-3, the J gene TRBJ2-6; D may be TRBD1 (6 bases). The CDR3 region is CASSTNRAGANVLTF. The CDR3 coding sequence is TGTGCCAGCAGCACTAACAGGGCCGGGGCCAACGTCCTGACTTTC.